One and the same sample provided the 21 T cell receptor beta chains below, sequenced in a study of CD8 T cells in ankylosing spondylitis. TCRdb analysed the 5' RACE reads with MiXCR anew, one entry per CDR3 protein. This table holds 210,000 or so distinct CDR3 sequences, approximately 7.6% found once. Sequenced sample: blood, either unsorted or a sorted T cell fraction (not recorded which). The source is a female donor with ankylosing spondylitis or in good health (not recorded which).

The CDR3 DNA reads as TGTGCCAGCTGGAAGACAGGAGTGAAGACCCAGTACTTC. Its protein product is CASWKTGVKTQYF. This chain joins TRBV7-9 and TRBJ2-5; TRBD1 is a possible D gene (6 bases). V gave up 8 bases and J gave up 6 bases, with 16 bases separating them. There are 13 residues in the CDR3. Germline values: CDR1 SEHNR, CDR2 FQNEAQ (reference sequence).

This clonotype was counted many times. The chain carries TRBV2 and TRBJ1-2; D is undetermined. This CDR3 spans 15 amino acids. The V end lost 5 bases, the J end lost 3 bases, and 16 bases lay between the germline ends. Germline V gives CDR1 SNHLY, CDR2 FYNNEI. This CDR3 is CASSLRVSPDYGYTF. As DNA, the CDR3 is TGTGCCAGCAGTTTGCGGGTTTCCCCCGACTATGGCTACACCTTC.

This clonotype was counted many times. This chain joins TRBV29-1 and TRBJ1-1; D remains ambiguous. The CDR3 is 13 residues long. The V gene lost 4 bases and the J gene lost 2 bases, with 11 bases spanning the gap. The V gene's germline CDR1 is SQVTM and CDR2 ANQGSEA. The CDR3 sequence: CSVVRHLNTEAFF. The CDR3 region has the DNA TGCAGCGTTGTAAGGCACCTAAACACTGAAGCTTTCTTT.

This clonotype was recorded a few times. The genes are TRBV30 and TRBJ1-1, with TRBD1 as a possible D gene (5 bases). Looked up from germline, CDR1 is GTSNPN and CDR2 is SVGIG (reference sequence). Trimming removed 5 bases from V and 0 bases from J, with 7 bases in between. The CDR3 loop spans 12 amino acids. Here the CDR3 DNA reads TGTGCCTGGGGGGGGGTGAACACTGAAGCTTTCTTT. This sequence encodes CAWGGVNTEAFF.

Many counts were recorded for this clonotype. This chain joins TRBV24-1 and TRBJ2-5; tentatively, D is TRBD2 (6 bases). Per the germline V gene, CDR1 is KGHDR and CDR2 is SFDVKD. This CDR3 contains 16 residues. With 3 bases removed from V and 5 bases from J, the gap between germline ends came to 18 bases. The chain's CDR3 is CATSDTRGGVWETQYF. The CDR3 DNA reads TGTGCCACCAGTGATACGCGTGGAGGGGTGTGGGAGACCCAGTACTTC.

There are a few counts of this clonotype. CDR3 loop: CASSLTPSREQYF. CDR3 coding DNA: TGTGCCAGCAGTTTAACCCCAAGTCGCGAGCAGTACTTC. This chain uses TRBV12-3 or TRBV12-4 with TRBJ2-7; D remains unclear. V was cut by 2 bases and J by 6 bases, with 11 bases left in between. This CDR3 comprises 13 residues.

In this sample, this clonotype turned up many times. The chain has TRBV3-1 and TRBJ1-1; D remains ambiguous. From germline, CDR1 is LGHDT and CDR2 YNNKEL (reference sequence). The CDR3 extends over 14 amino acids. Trimming left V 4 bases short and J 4 bases short, with 13 bases between. The CDR3 reads CASSLRGRGTEAFF. CDR3 DNA sequence: TGTGCCAGCAGCCTACGGGGTCGGGGCACTGAAGCTTTCTTT. Complete variable domain (other parts from reference TRBV3-1 and TRBJ1-1): DTAVSQTPKYLVTQMGNDKSIKCEQNLGHDTMYWYKQDSKKFLKIMFSYNNKELIINETVPNRFSPKSPDKAHLNLHINSLELGDSAVYFCASSLRGRGTEAFFGQGTRLTVV.

V is TRBV5-5 and J is TRBJ2-7; D might be TRBD2 (7 bases). The CDR3 loop spans 14 amino acids. Germline-derived CDR1 and CDR2 are SGHKS and YYEKEE (reference sequence). V lost 1 base and J lost 3, with 11 bases in between. The CDR3 region is CASSLRGAIYEQYF. The CDR3 bases are TGTGCCAGCAGCTTGCGGGGGGCAATCTACGAGCAGTACTTC.

A few counts support this clonotype. This chain connects TRBV4-3 to TRBJ1-1; D is unresolved. The CDR3 sequence is 15 residues long. Trimming stripped 1 base from V and 0 bases from J, with 9 bases between. Germline CDR1 LGHNA, CDR2 YSLEER. CDR3 region: CASSQVRGLNTEAFF. The CDR3 nucleotides are TGCGCCAGCAGCCAAGTGCGGGGATTGAACACTGAAGCTTTCTTT.

Notes on this clonotype: This may be a read error: a much more frequent sequence differs by one nucleotide. The chain employs TRBV19 and TRBJ1-2, with TRBD1 identical over 8 bases. From germline, CDR1 is LNHDA and CDR2 SQIVND (reference sequence). This CDR3 is built from 14 residues. This CDR3 reads CTSSIRQGNYGYTF. For the CDR3, the DNA is TGTACCAGTAGTATAAGACAGGGGAACTATGGCTACACCTTC.

This clonotype turned up a few times. The chain employs TRBV10-2 and TRBJ1-5; D is undetermined. V was pared by 6 bases and J by 5 bases, with 11 bases between. The V gene's germline CDR1 is WSHSY and CDR2 SAAADI. The CDR3 is 13 amino acids. CDR3 coding DNA: TGCGCCAGCAGCCCTAATTCACATCAGCCCCAGCATTTT. Its protein product is CASSPNSHQPQHF.

This clonotype was recorded many times. The chain has TRBV29-1 and TRBJ2-1, with TRBD2 as a possible D gene (5 bases). Trimming pared 6 bases from V and 9 bases from J, leaving 15 bases between. There are 12 residues in the CDR3. CDR1 and CDR2 (germline): SQVTM, ANQGSEA. The CDR3: CSVAPGNSEQFF. For the CDR3, the DNA is TGCAGCGTCGCACCGGGGAACTCTGAGCAGTTCTTC.

This clonotype was found many times. This chain joins TRBV12-3 or TRBV12-4 and TRBJ2-5, with D perhaps TRBD2 (5 bases). Trimming stripped 6 bases from V and 4 bases from J, with 12 bases between. The CDR3 is made up of 13 amino acids. The CDR3 region has the DNA TGTGCCAGCAGATTCGGGGTAGTAGAGACCCAGTACTTC. Translating it yields CASRFGVVETQYF.

In its sample, this clonotype was seen many times. The genes are TRBV6-4 and TRBJ1-5; D is undetermined. Germline V gene lookup returns CDR1 MRHNA and CDR2 SNTAGT. CDR3 length: 13 amino acids. V shed 5 bases and J shed 4 bases, with 9 bases lying between them. As DNA, the CDR3 is TGTGCCAGCAGTCATGGGGTGAATCAGCCCCAGCATTTT. Encoded protein: CASSHGVNQPQHF.

This clonotype was seen at least ten times. This chain links TRBV10-3 with TRBJ2-1; TRBD2 aligns across 11 bases. The CDR3 contains 16 residues. J was trimmed by 7 bases and V by 5 bases; bases with no gene match: 10. Germline V gene lookup returns CDR1 ENHRY and CDR2 SYGVKD. CDR3 in DNA: TGTGCCATCAGTCTCACCGGGACTAGCGGAAGTAATGAGCAGTTCTTC. This codes for CAISLTGTSGSNEQFF.

With regard to this clonotype: This may come from a read error, since a much larger clone is one base off. The V call is TRBV20-1, the J call TRBJ2-5; D might be TRBD2 (6 bases). The CDR3 extends over 17 amino acids. Germline CDR1 is DFQATT and CDR2 is SNEGSKA (reference sequence). CDR3 sequence (DNA): TGCTGTGCTCCTAAATCCCCTACTAGCCCAAGGAGAGAGACCCAGTACTTC. Amino acids: CCAPKSPTSPRRETQYF.

This clonotype came up many times. The rearrangement uses TRBV20-1 and TRBJ2-3; D not certain. The CDR3 runs to 13 residues. Germline V gene sequence: CDR1 DFQATT, CDR2 SNEGSKA (reference sequence). V shed 3 bases and J shed 0 bases, with 7 bases lying between them. The CDR3 region is CSASPQSTDTQYF. The CDR3 DNA reads TGCAGTGCTAGCCCCCAAAGCACAGATACGCAGTATTTT.

Ten or more counts support this clonotype. The chain links TRBV3-1 to TRBJ2-5; the D is unclear. The CDR3 loop spans 12 amino acids. Germline-derived CDR1 and CDR2 are LGHDT and YNNKEL (reference sequence). Trimming pared 2 bases from V and 7 bases from J, leaving 8 bases between. As DNA, the CDR3 is TGTGCCAGCAGCCAACTCCTGGGGACCCAGTACTTC. Translation gives CASSQLLGTQYF.

This clonotype showed up many times. V usage is TRBV7-9 and J usage is TRBJ1-1, with D unresolved. The V and J ends lost 1 base and 4 bases respectively, with 10 bases between them. The germline V gene has CDR1 SEHNR and CDR2 FQNEAQ (reference sequence). This CDR3 spans 14 amino acids. The CDR3 reads CASSLDSGGTEAFF. In DNA form, the CDR3 reads TGTGCCAGCAGCTTAGACAGTGGAGGCACTGAAGCTTTCTTT.

This clonotype has a count of ten or more. The V call is TRBV11-2, the J call TRBJ2-7; 8 nucleotides match TRBD1. The ends lost 5 bases at V and 3 bases at J; junction bases unmatched: 6. Germline-derived CDR1 and CDR2 are SGHAT and FQNNGV. This CDR3 is 14 amino acids long. The CDR3 loop is CASSITGGLYEQYF. The CDR3 DNA is TGTGCCAGCAGCATTACAGGGGGGCTCTACGAGCAGTACTTC. The full variable domain, rest sourced from reference TRBV11-2 and TRBJ2-7, is EAGVAQSPRYKIIEKRQSVAFWCNPISGHATLYWYQQILGQGPKLLIQFQNNGVVDDSQLPKDRFSAERLKGVDSTLKIQPAKLEDSAVYLCASSITGGLYEQYFGPGTRLTVT.

This clonotype occurred many times. Written as DNA, the CDR3 is TGTGCCAGCAGCCTCGGGACTAGCGGTTCCACCTACGAGCAGTACTTC. Its translation is CASSLGTSGSTYEQYF. The V gene is TRBV7-6, the J gene TRBJ2-7; TRBD2 aligns across 11 bases. V lost 5 bases to trimming and J lost 2 bases; unmatched junction nucleotides: 8. The germline gives CDR1 SGHVS, CDR2 FNYEAQ. The CDR3 sequence is 16 residues long.